This entry lists 30 T cell receptor beta chains sequenced from one sample in a study of cytomegalovirus exposure and HLA in healthy donors. This PCR relied on a set of 60 Vbeta primers and 13 Jbeta primers. Some clones are missing from TCRdb's copy, which holds only in-frame ones; the method was immunoSEQ multiplex PCR. The sample carries some 170,000 clones, less than 85% recorded once. The sample taken for sequencing was PBMCs. The receptors derive from a man aged 35-49 years in good health and CMV-seronegative.

CDR3 DNA sequence: TGTGCCAGCAGCTCGACAGGGGGCAAGGTGACCCAGTACTTC. This translates into CASSSTGGKVTQYF. V gene TRBV7-2 combines with J gene TRBJ2-5; 10 positions match TRBD1. Unmatched junction bases numbered 6, after V lost 4 bases and J lost 7 bases. Germline V gene sequence: CDR1 SGHTA, CDR2 FQGNSA. CDR3 length: 14 residues.

The chain links TRBV13 to TRBJ2-7, with TRBD1 identical over 8 bases. Per the germline V gene, CDR1 is PRHDT and CDR2 is FYEKMQ (reference sequence). V shed 4 bases, J shed 5 bases, and the junction held 10 bases outside the gene matches. The CDR3 runs 15 residues. The CDR3 bases are TGTGCCAGCAGCTGGGGACAGGCCTCCCAGGACGAGCAGTACTTC. This encodes CASSWGQASQDEQYF.

This chain connects TRBV9 to TRBJ2-1, with TRBD2 matching 7 bases. The germline V gene encodes CDR1 SGDLS and CDR2 YYNGEE. Trimming took 0 bases from V and 4 from J; bases not matched to a gene: 4. The CDR3 is 15 residues long. In DNA, the CDR3 is TGTGCCAGCAGCGTAGGTGCGGGGGTTTACAATGAGCAGTTCTTC. This translates into CASSVGAGVYNEQFF.

This clone appeared once. This sequence joins TRBV28 and TRBJ1-4; no definite D call. The germline V gene has CDR1 MDHEN and CDR2 SYDVKM. The CDR3 extends over 15 amino acids. Trimming took off 2 bases at V and 14 bases at J, with 21 bases between the two ends. The CDR3 sequence: CASSLDVQPGGRLFF. CDR3 nucleotide sequence: TGTGCCAGCAGTTTAGACGTCCAACCCGGCGGTAGGCTGTTTTTT.

The chain employs TRBV28 and TRBJ2-1; the match to TRBD2 covers 7 bases. Unmatched junction bases numbered 5, after V lost 5 bases and J lost 4 bases. CDR3 size: 14 residues. Germline lookup yields CDR1 MDHEN and CDR2 SYDVKM. The CDR3 sequence: CASSPLGGYNEQFF. The DNA of the CDR3 is TGTGCCAGCAGTCCTCTCGGGGGGTACAATGAGCAGTTCTTC.

CDR3 protein: CASSTGWRGHNEQFF. As DNA, the CDR3 is TGTGCCAGTAGTACGGGGTGGAGGGGACACAATGAGCAGTTCTTC. The J gene is TRBJ2-1, the V gene TRBV19, with D perhaps TRBD2 (6 bases). Germline-derived CDR1 and CDR2 are LNHDA and SQIVND (reference sequence). V gave up 4 bases and J gave up 5 bases, with 15 bases separating them. CDR3 length equals 15 residues.

The chain is built from TRBV5-1 and TRBJ1-2, with 7 bases that match TRBD1. V trimming: 4 bases; J trimming: 2 bases; junction bases outside the gene matches: 5. Looked up from germline, CDR1 is SGHRS and CDR2 is YFSETQ. The length of the CDR3 is 14 residues. This CDR3 is CASSGGQNNYGYTF. The CDR3 bases are TGCGCCAGCAGCGGGGGACAGAACAACTATGGCTACACCTTC.

This rearrangement joins TRBV6-5 to TRBJ2-7; 12 bases match TRBD2. CDR1 is MNHEY and CDR2 is SVGAGI in the germline V gene. Losses at the gene ends were 0 bases for V and 3 bases for J; bases not matched to a gene: 0. The CDR3 has 15 residues. DNA of the CDR3: TGTGCCAGCAGTTACTCGACTAGCGGGGGCTACGAGCAGTACTTC. Its protein is CASSYSTSGGYEQYF.

V and J are TRBV27 and TRBJ2-7, with TRBD1 identical over 10 bases. V gave up 6 bases and J gave up 2 bases; unmatched junction bases: 7. The germline gives CDR1 MNHEY, CDR2 SMNVEV (reference sequence). This CDR3 region has 15 residues. CDR3 nucleotides: TGTGCCAGCAGCCGGGGACAGGGGCCAGCCTACGAGCAGTACTTC. Protein product: CASSRGQGPAYEQYF.

The table lists this clone with a few counts. V gene TRBV7-9 combines with J gene TRBJ2-1, with 8 bases matching TRBD2. Germline V CDR1 and CDR2: SEHNR, FQNEAQ (reference sequence). After removal of 5 bases from V and 8 bases from J, the junction contained 8 bases not matched to a gene. The CDR3 consists of 14 residues. CDR3 nucleotide sequence: TGTGCCAGCAGCCCATCGGGGGGGCCCTATGAGCAGTTCTTC. The encoded protein is CASSPSGGPYEQFF.

Only a few counts were recorded for this clone. The gene calls are TRBV6-5 and TRBJ2-2; 9 bases align to TRBD2. Germline V CDR1 and CDR2: MNHEY, SVGAGI. The CDR3 totals 14 residues. V shed 3 bases, J shed 6 bases, and the junction held 2 bases outside the gene matches. The DNA for the CDR3 is TGTGCCAGCAGTTATAGCGGGGGTTCCGGGGAGCTGTTTTTT. Translation: CASSYSGGSGELFF.

This clone has just a few counts. The CDR3, as DNA: TGTGCCAGTAGTACAGGGGAAACGAGGGGGGAAAAACTGTTTTTT. Its protein is CASSTGETRGEKLFF. The V gene is TRBV19, the J gene TRBJ1-4, with a tentative D call TRBD1 (6 bases). Germline V gene sequence: CDR1 LNHDA, CDR2 SQIVND (reference sequence). V was cut by 4 bases and J by 8 bases, with 17 bases left in between. The CDR3 is made up of 15 amino acids.

The chain carries TRBV5-4 and TRBJ2-7; TRBD2 matches 10 bases. Per germline, CDR1 SGHNT and CDR2 YYREEE (reference sequence). The CDR3 consists of 16 residues. Trimming removed 0 bases from V and 3 bases from J; junction bases left unmatched: 6. The CDR3 reads CASSLASASGSYEQYF. The DNA for the CDR3 is TGTGCCAGCAGCTTGGCCTCGGCTAGCGGGAGCTACGAGCAGTACTTC.

The chain joins TRBV7-8 to TRBJ1-4; D unresolved. Germline lookup yields CDR1 SGHVS and CDR2 FQNEAQ. The length of the CDR3 is 12 residues. The V end lost 5 bases, the J end lost 8 bases, and 9 bases lay between the germline ends. The CDR3 spells CASSGLREKLFF. The DNA for the CDR3 is TGTGCCAGCAGCGGACTGAGGGAAAAACTGTTTTTT.

The chain couples TRBV28 to TRBJ1-2, with 7 positions matching TRBD1. J was trimmed by 4 bases and V by 3 bases; bases with no gene match: 11. This CDR3 is 16 amino acids long. Looked up from germline, CDR1 is MDHEN and CDR2 is SYDVKM. For the CDR3, the DNA is TGTGCCAGCAGTTTCCCCCAGACAGGGAGGAGCTATGGCTACACCTTC. Its protein is CASSFPQTGRSYGYTF.

The rearrangement uses TRBV7-8 and TRBJ2-7, with D maybe TRBD2 (5 bases). The CDR3 covers 14 residues. V shed 5 bases and J shed 3 bases, with 14 bases lying between them. CDR1 is SGHVS and CDR2 is FQNEAQ in the germline V gene. CDR3 DNA: TGTGCCAGCAGCCAAGAGGGTGGCTACTACGAGCAGTACTTC. This gives the protein CASSQEGGYYEQYF.

The chain employs TRBV7-3 and TRBJ2-1, with D possibly TRBD1 on 5 matching bases. Germline V gene lookup returns CDR1 SGHTA and CDR2 FQGTGA. The CDR3 covers 13 residues. The germline V and J ends were trimmed by 5 bases and 4 bases, with 9 bases remaining between them. The CDR3 loop is CASSQDSYNEQFF. The CDR3 nucleotides are TGTGCCAGCAGCCAAGACAGTTACAATGAGCAGTTCTTC.

The genes are TRBV4-2 and TRBJ1-4, with TRBD1 matching over 12 bases. The length of the CDR3 is 17 residues. Losses at the gene ends were 2 bases for V and 4 bases for J; bases not matched to a gene: 5. The germline gives CDR1 LGHNA, CDR2 YNFKEQ. This chain's CDR3 is CASSQPGQGAGNEKLFF. CDR3 bases: TGTGCCAGCAGCCAACCGGGACAGGGGGCCGGTAATGAAAAACTGTTTTTT.

The V call is TRBV19, the J call TRBJ2-3; D is unclear. CDR1 and CDR2 from the germline V gene are LNHDA and SQIVND (reference sequence). V lost 5 bases to trimming and J lost 0 bases, with 12 bases between them. The CDR3 has 15 residues. The CDR3 loop is CASSPTVSSTDTQYF. The CDR3 DNA reads as TGTGCCAGTAGTCCCACGGTCTCTAGCACAGATACGCAGTATTTT.

This chain connects TRBV7-6 to TRBJ2-1; possible D gene TRBD2, 6 bases. The CDR3 length is 15 residues. The germline V and J ends were trimmed by 5 bases and 0 bases, with 11 bases remaining between them. Germline assignment: CDR1 SGHVS and CDR2 FNYEAQ. CDR3 nucleotide sequence: TGTGCCAGCAGCGCAGCGGGCAGCTCCTACAATGAGCAGTTCTTC. Encoded protein: CASSAAGSSYNEQFF.

This clone was detected only a few times. The same CDR3 arises from other DNA sequences in this sample as well. The chain uses TRBV9 and TRBJ2-3; 11 bases map to TRBD2. This CDR3 has 16 amino acids. Germline assignment: CDR1 SGDLS and CDR2 YYNGEE. V shed 0 bases and J 5 bases; nucleotides not matched to a gene: 5. The CDR3 DNA reads as TGTGCCAGCAGCGTAGGTAGCGGGGGGGCCGGAGATACGCAGTATTTT. Residues: CASSVGSGGAGDTQYF.

J is TRBJ1-5 and V is TRBV7-8; 8 positions agree with TRBD1. This CDR3 comprises 15 residues. J gave up 4 bases and V 5 bases, and 7 bases lay outside the gene matches. Per the germline V gene, CDR1 is SGHVS and CDR2 is FQNEAQ. The CDR3 region has the DNA TGTGCCAGCAGCGCACAGGGGGGCGTGAATCAGCCCCAGCATTTT. Translation: CASSAQGGVNQPQHF. Looking up the rest from reference TRBV7-8 and TRBJ1-5 gives the full variable domain: GAGVSQSPRYKVAKRGQDVALRCDPISGHVSLFWYQQALGQGPEFLTYFQNEAQLDKSGLPSDRFFAERPEGSVSTLKIQRTQQEDSAVYLCASSAQGGVNQPQHFGDGTRLSIL.

A remark on this clone: This same CDR3 is encoded by further DNA sequences in the sample. V gene TRBV6-5 combines with J gene TRBJ2-7, with D perhaps matching TRBD1 (6 bases). Germline V gene sequence: CDR1 MNHEY, CDR2 SVGAGI. The V and J ends lost 0 bases and 2 bases respectively, with 11 bases between them. The length of the CDR3 is 15 residues. The CDR3 region has the DNA TGTGCCAGCAGTTACTCTGGCAGGGGCCCCTACGAGCAGTACTTC. This gives the protein CASSYSGRGPYEQYF.

The chain is built from TRBV5-4 and TRBJ2-7; D not resolved. The germline CDR1 and CDR2 sequences are SGHNT and YYREEE (reference sequence). The CDR3 runs 14 residues. V was cut by 0 bases and J by 2 bases, with 9 bases left in between. CDR3 bases: TGTGCCAGCAGCTTGGACTTTATAGCCTACGAGCAGTACTTC. Its translation is CASSLDFIAYEQYF. Full variable domain (rest looked up from reference TRBV5-4 and TRBJ2-7): ETGVTQSPTHLIKTRGQQVTLRCSSQSGHNTVSWYQQALGQGPQFIFQYYREEENGRGNFPPRFSGLQFPNYSSELNVNALELDDSALYLCASSLDFIAYEQYFGPGTRLTVT.

The table lists this clone with a few counts. The chain employs TRBV6-5 and TRBJ2-5; D might be TRBD2 (5 bases). The V gene's germline CDR1 is MNHEY and CDR2 SVGAGI. The CDR3 loop spans 15 amino acids. Between the trimmed V and J ends, which lost 0 bases and 1 base, there was a span of 9 bases. The CDR3 region is CASSYSEAGQETQYF. The CDR3 DNA is TGTGCCAGCAGTTACTCGGAGGCGGGCCAAGAGACCCAGTACTTC.

The CDR3 sequence is CASSGTGGLYEQYF. CDR3 coding DNA: TGTGCCAGCAGTGGGACAGGGGGCTTGTACGAGCAGTACTTC. The genes are TRBV2 and TRBJ2-7; 11 bases map to TRBD1. J gave up 4 bases and V 4 bases, and 3 bases lay outside the gene matches. The CDR3 contains 14 residues. Looked up from germline, CDR1 is SNHLY and CDR2 is FYNNEI.

This clone was observed a few times. The chain recombines TRBV5-1 with TRBJ2-7; 9 bases are shared with TRBD1. The CDR3 runs to 16 residues. V dropped 4 bases and J dropped 7; count of bases not matched to a gene: 15. Germline values: CDR1 SGHRS, CDR2 YFSETQ. The CDR3 is CASSLTWDRVKREQYF. The CDR3 coding sequence is TGCGCCAGCAGCCTGACTTGGGACAGGGTGAAACGGGAGCAGTACTTC.

The chain recombines TRBV10-1 with TRBJ2-7; D possibly corresponds to TRBD2 (6 bases). The CDR3 loop spans 15 amino acids. The V and J ends lost 0 bases and 0 bases respectively, with 9 bases between them. CDR1 and CDR2 from the germline V gene are WNHNN and SYGVQD (reference sequence). Here the CDR3 reads CASSESGGNSYEQYF. The CDR3 DNA reads as TGCGCCAGCAGTGAGTCGGGAGGAAACTCCTACGAGCAGTACTTC.

The chain employs TRBV4-1 and TRBJ2-2, with 7 bases aligning to TRBD2. The germline CDR1 and CDR2 sequences are MGHRA and YSYEKL. Trimming at V came to 0 bases and at J to 4 bases, leaving 11 bases not matched to a gene. This CDR3 is built from 18 residues. The CDR3: CASSQDLRTRVSTGELFF. The CDR3 bases are TGCGCCAGCAGCCAAGATCTGCGGACTAGAGTCTCCACCGGGGAGCTGTTTTTT.

This clone has a single count. The chain couples TRBV4-2 to TRBJ2-7; 8 positions agree with TRBD2. This CDR3 is built from 19 residues. Germline values: CDR1 LGHNA, CDR2 YNFKEQ. Trimming removed 4 bases from V and 3 bases from J; junction bases left unmatched: 20. The CDR3 nucleotides read TGTGCCAGCAGCCCTGGGGGAGGCGCGGGGGGAACTAACTTCTACGAGCAGTACTTC. Protein: CASSPGGGAGGTNFYEQYF.